A selection of T cell receptor beta chains follows, all from one sample in a study of blood T cell repertoires in COVID-19. Data came from immunoSEQ multiplex PCR; TCRdb stores just in-frame clones and leaves some out. The repertoire holds roughly 67,000 clones, with around 80% as singletons. The sample consisted of peripheral blood. These receptors originate from a human donor in a cohort sampled during active COVID-19. CDR3s include the opening cysteine and the closing phenylalanine or tryptophan. Each record gives: D gene, V gene, J gene, clone size, CDR3 protein, CDR3 DNA. A D gene is named only where the DNA matches it firmly. Expanded clones get a size class; other rows say once, few or many, or leave the size out.

NA	TRBV28	TRBJ2-7	NA	CASTRAGRGAYEQYF	TGTGCCAGCACCCGAGCGGGAAGGGGGGCCTACGAGCAGTACTTC
TRBD1	TRBV5-4	TRBJ2-1	NA	CASSPGQGFEQFF	TGTGCCAGCAGCCCGGGACAGGGGTTTGAGCAGTTCTTC
NA	TRBV5-1	TRBJ2-7	once	CASSLGQGTSYEQYF	TGCGCCAGCAGCTTGGGCCAGGGCACCTCCTACGAGCAGTACTTC
TRBD2	TRBV9	TRBJ2-1	NA	CASSVGGTTTYNEQFF	TGTGCCAGCAGCGTAGGGGGGACTACAACCTACAATGAGCAGTTCTTC
TRBD2	TRBV7-9	TRBJ2-3	NA	CASSLTSGRVTDTQYF	TGTGCCAGCAGCTTAACTAGCGGGAGGGTGACAGATACGCAGTATTTT
NA	TRBV7-9	TRBJ1-2	NA	CASSLDGGGYGYTF	TGTGCCAGCAGCTTAGACGGCGGGGGCTATGGCTACACCTTC
TRBD1	TRBV30	TRBJ2-3	NA	CAWSVPLVRGTVDTQYF	TGTGCCTGGAGTGTACCCTTGGTCAGGGGGACGGTCGATACGCAGTATTTT
NA	TRBV11-2	TRBJ2-1	NA	CASSGLRFYNEQFF	TGTGCCAGCAGCGGACTCCGGTTCTACAATGAGCAGTTCTTC
NA	TRBV3-1/TRBV3-2	TRBJ2-1	few	CASSQELGYYNEQFF	TGTGCCAGCAGCCAAGAGCTCGGGTACTACAATGAGCAGTTCTTC
NA	TRBV21-1	TRBJ2-1	NA	CASTTRGERDGLAGEGSYNEQFF	TGTGCCAGCACCACCCGAGGAGAAAGGGACGGACTAGCGGGAGAAGGGTCCTACAATGAGCAGTTCTTC
TRBD1	TRBV10-1	TRBJ1-2	NA	CASTRLQTGAYGYTF	TGCGCCAGCACCCGCCTTCAGACAGGGGCCTATGGCTACACCTTC